This entry lists 25 T cell receptor beta chains sequenced from one sample in a study of cytomegalovirus exposure and HLA in healthy donors. The PCR contained 60 Vbeta and 13 Jbeta primers. TCRdb's table, derived via immunoSEQ multiplex PCR, lists solely in-frame clones and lacks some. The sample consists of about 210,000 clones, 70% to 90% of them appearing once. What was sequenced was PBMCs. The receptor source for this set is a young man in good health and CMV-seronegative.

The chain recombines TRBV10-2 with TRBJ1-6; 9 nucleotides line up with TRBD1. The CDR3 runs 14 residues. J was trimmed by 16 bases and V by 4 bases; bases with no gene match: 11. CDR1 and CDR2 (germline): WSHSY, SAAADI. The CDR3 sequence is CASSGGTGNRALHF. The CDR3 coding sequence is TGCGCCAGCAGTGGGGGGACAGGGAATAGGGCTCTCCACTTT.

V is TRBV13 and J is TRBJ2-7; D is possibly TRBD1 (5 bases). The CDR3 has 14 amino acids. Trimming shortened V by 0 bases and J by 0 bases, and 6 bases separated the two germline ends. Germline V gene lookup returns CDR1 PRHDT and CDR2 FYEKMQ (reference sequence). CDR3 nucleotides: TGTGCCAGCAGCTTAGGTGACAGCTCCTACGAGCAGTACTTC. Amino acid sequence: CASSLGDSSYEQYF.

The V call is TRBV2, the J call TRBJ1-1; the D is unclear. There are 11 residues in the CDR3. The germline gives CDR1 SNHLY, CDR2 FYNNEI. Trimming removed 5 bases at V and 11 bases at J, with 12 bases between. CDR3 in DNA: TGTGCCAGCAGTCCCTTACCGGTTGCTTTCTTT. Protein sequence: CASSPLPVAFF.

V usage is TRBV5-1 and J usage is TRBJ2-1, with D perhaps matching TRBD1 (5 bases). The germline V gene encodes CDR1 SGHRS and CDR2 YFSETQ. This CDR3 is built from 13 residues. V was cut by 1 base and J by 9 bases, with 11 bases left in between. The CDR3 here is CASSLPRAAEQFF. The CDR3 DNA reads as TGCGCCAGCAGCTTGCCCAGGGCGGCTGAGCAGTTCTTC.

The genes are TRBV19 and TRBJ1-5; D is ambiguous. The germline V and J ends were trimmed by 3 bases and 6 bases, with 12 bases remaining between them. The CDR3 is 14 residues long. Looked up from germline, CDR1 is LNHDA and CDR2 is SQIVND (reference sequence). The CDR3 region has the DNA TGTGCCAGTAGTATTGGAGGGATGGCTCAGCCCCAGCATTTT. Amino acids: CASSIGGMAQPQHF.

The rearrangement links TRBV27 to TRBJ1-1; TRBD1 agrees at 8 bases. The CDR3 consists of 14 residues. The V segment lost 5 bases and the J segment 2 bases; nucleotides outside the gene matches: 4. Per germline, CDR1 MNHEY and CDR2 SMNVEV (reference sequence). The CDR3 loop is CASSRGQVNTEAFF. In DNA form, the CDR3 reads TGTGCCAGCAGTAGGGGACAGGTTAACACTGAAGCTTTCTTT.

The rearrangement uses TRBV19 and TRBJ1-5; a weak D match, TRBD1 (6 bases). V shed 3 bases and J shed 5 bases, with 17 bases lying between them. This CDR3 is 16 amino acids long. Germline assignment: CDR1 LNHDA and CDR2 SQIVND (reference sequence). The CDR3 sequence: CASSMSRGAGDQPQHF. CDR3 sequence (DNA): TGTGCCAGTAGTATGAGTCGGGGGGCCGGCGATCAGCCCCAGCATTTT.

In nucleotides, the CDR3 is TGTGCCAGCAGCGGGCAGGGACAGGCGGGGACTGAAGCTTTCTTT. Its protein product is CASSGQGQAGTEAFF. The gene calls are TRBV4-2 and TRBJ1-1; 8 nucleotides line up with TRBD1. Germline values: CDR1 LGHNA, CDR2 YNFKEQ. The CDR3 contains 15 residues. V was pared by 5 bases and J by 5 bases, with 10 bases of the junction left unmatched.

The chain employs TRBV6-6 and TRBJ1-3; D not certain. V lost 4 bases, J lost 0 bases, and 13 bases lay in between. Germline-derived CDR1 and CDR2 are MNHNY and SVGAGI (reference sequence). This CDR3 has 16 residues. CDR3 DNA sequence: TGTGCCAGCAGTTCGGGCAGGACTCTCTCTGGAAACACCATATATTTT. Translation gives CASSSGRTLSGNTIYF.

This clone was seen more than once but under ten times. The CDR3 region is CASSLHRYWTSSSTDTQYF. Here the CDR3 DNA reads TGTGCCAGCAGCTTACACCGCTACTGGACAAGTTCTAGCACAGATACGCAGTATTTT. This rearrangement joins TRBV11-2 to TRBJ2-3, with a possible D match to TRBD1 (5 bases). Germline V gene lookup returns CDR1 SGHAT and CDR2 FQNNGV. Trimming stripped 2 bases from V and 0 bases from J, with 21 bases between. This CDR3 has 19 amino acids. Supplemented by reference TRBV11-2 and TRBJ2-3, the full variable domain reads EAGVAQSPRYKIIEKRQSVAFWCNPISGHATLYWYQQILGQGPKLLIQFQNNGVVDDSQLPKDRFSAERLKGVDSTLKIQPAKLEDSAVYLCASSLHRYWTSSSTDTQYFGPGTRLTVL.

This rearrangement joins TRBV7-9 to TRBJ2-1; the match to TRBD1 covers 11 bases. Germline CDR1 is SEHNR and CDR2 is FQNEAQ (reference sequence). Trimming at V came to 5 bases and at J to 5 bases, leaving 5 bases not matched to a gene. This CDR3 is built from 15 residues. CDR3 sequence (DNA): TGTGCCAGCAGCACCCGGACAGGGGGCAACAATGAGCAGTTCTTC. It yields the protein CASSTRTGGNNEQFF.

The gene calls are TRBV18 and TRBJ1-2; perhaps TRBD1 as D (6 bases). The length of the CDR3 is 11 residues. V lost 2 bases to trimming and J lost 11 bases, with 9 bases between them. Germline V CDR1 and CDR2: KGHSH, LQKENI. This CDR3 is CASSPGGKYTF. CDR3 DNA sequence: TGTGCCAGCTCACCAGGGGGCAAATACACCTTC.

V and J are TRBV9 and TRBJ2-3; TRBD2 might be the D (5 bases). Trimming shortened V by 0 bases and J by 6 bases, and 20 bases separated the two germline ends. This CDR3 contains 17 residues. From germline, CDR1 is SGDLS and CDR2 YYNGEE. The DNA for the CDR3 is TGTGCCAGCAGCGTAGGAGGGCCCGCCATACTATTCGATACGCAGTATTTT. The encoded protein is CASSVGGPAILFDTQYF. The whole variable domain, filled in from reference TRBV9 and TRBJ2-3, reads DSGVTQTPKHLITATGQRVTLRCSPRSGDLSVYWYQQSLDQGLQFLIQYYNGEERAKGNILERFSAQQFPDLHSELNLSSLELGDSALYFCASSVGGPAILFDTQYFGPGTRLTVL.

This sequence joins TRBV28 and TRBJ2-7; 9 nucleotides match TRBD2. Germline-derived CDR1 and CDR2 are MDHEN and SYDVKM. J was trimmed by 5 bases and V by 7 bases; bases with no gene match: 6. This CDR3 region has 13 residues. The chain's CDR3 is CASILGGRDEQYF. The CDR3, as DNA: TGTGCCAGCATCTTGGGCGGGAGGGACGAGCAGTACTTC.

The genes are TRBV5-6 and TRBJ1-1; a weak D match, TRBD1 (6 bases). V lost 1 base and J lost 0, with 10 bases in between. Germline V gene lookup returns CDR1 SGHDT and CDR2 YYEEEE. The CDR3 is 15 residues long. CDR3 amino acids: CASSLTGRMNTEAFF. The CDR3 DNA follows: TGTGCCAGCAGCTTGACAGGGCGGATGAACACTGAAGCTTTCTTT.

The chain recombines TRBV28 with TRBJ1-6; D unresolved. Germline V CDR1 and CDR2: MDHEN, SYDVKM. V lost 5 bases to trimming and J lost 0 bases, with 8 bases between them. This CDR3 has 15 amino acids. The CDR3, as DNA: TGTGCCAGCAGTGAGGCGAGCTCCTATAATTCACCCCTCCACTTT. Its protein product is CASSEASSYNSPLHF.

The chain joins TRBV6-1 to TRBJ2-7; no definite D call. Germline V lookup: CDR1 MNHNS, CDR2 SASEGT. The V and J ends lost 2 bases and 3 bases respectively, with 8 bases between them. The length of the CDR3 is 13 residues. This CDR3 is CASSESISYEQYF. In DNA form, the CDR3 reads TGTGCCAGCAGTGAAAGTATCAGCTACGAGCAGTACTTC.

V and J are TRBV19 and TRBJ1-4; weak D call: TRBD1 (6 bases). There are 17 residues in the CDR3. Between the trimmed V and J ends, which lost 6 bases and 6 bases, there was a span of 23 bases. Germline V gene sequence: CDR1 LNHDA, CDR2 SQIVND (reference sequence). CDR3 DNA sequence: TGTGCCAGTAGCCCTCTCCGGGACACCGGGAGGGATGAAAAACTGTTTTTT. Residues: CASSPLRDTGRDEKLFF.

J is TRBJ2-1 and V is TRBV7-6; 8 positions match TRBD2. Germline values: CDR1 SGHVS, CDR2 FNYEAQ. The CDR3 is 14 residues long. With V trimmed by 3 bases and J by 10 bases, 8 bases remained unmatched. CDR3 region: CASSLGSGAGEQFF. In DNA, the CDR3 is TGTGCCAGCAGCTTGGGTAGCGGGGCCGGGGAGCAGTTCTTC.

This sequence joins TRBV5-4 and TRBJ2-4, with 9 bases identical to TRBD1. Trimming removed 3 bases from V and 8 bases from J; junction bases left unmatched: 9. The CDR3 is 15 residues long. The germline gives CDR1 SGHNT, CDR2 YYREEE (reference sequence). The CDR3 is CASSSVGTGRYIQYF. In DNA, the CDR3 is TGTGCCAGCAGCTCGGTAGGGACAGGGAGGTACATTCAGTACTTC.

The CDR3 here is CASSPQSGYNEQFF. The CDR3 region has the DNA TGTGCCAGCTCACCACAGTCGGGGTACAATGAGCAGTTCTTC. This chain links TRBV18 with TRBJ2-1; tentatively, D is TRBD2 (5 bases). V was cut by 1 base and J by 4 bases, with 8 bases left in between. CDR3 length equals 14 residues. Per the germline V gene, CDR1 is KGHSH and CDR2 is LQKENI.

Comment on this clone: The junction shows a germline mismatch at one end, possibly a read error. The chain carries TRBV13 and TRBJ1-6; D might be TRBD1 (6 bases). The CDR3 is 14 amino acids. The germline V gene encodes CDR1 PRHDT and CDR2 FYEKMQ (reference sequence). CDR3 bases: TGTGCCAGCAGTTTAGGAACAGGGATTTCACCCCTCCACTTT. It translates to CASSLGTGISPLHF. The variable domain in full, completed from reference TRBV13 and TRBJ1-6, reads AAGVIQSPRHLIKEKRETATLKCYPIPRHDTVYWYQQGPGQDPQFLISFYEKMQSDKGSIPDRFSAQQFSDYHSELNMSSLELGDSALYFCASSLGTGISPLHFGNGTRLTVT.

Only a few counts were recorded for this clone. The chain links TRBV29-1 to TRBJ2-1; 11 bases map to TRBD1. With V trimmed by 6 bases and J by 8 bases, 9 bases remained unmatched. The CDR3 contains 14 residues. Germline CDR1 is SQVTM and CDR2 is ANQGSEA. CDR3: CSVRDRGVYHEQFF. The CDR3 DNA reads TGCAGCGTACGGGACAGGGGGGTTTATCATGAGCAGTTCTTC.

The chain links TRBV28 to TRBJ1-2; possibly TRBD1 for D (5 bases). The CDR3 runs to 15 residues. Trimming cost V 3 bases and J 2 bases, with 13 bases left between them. Germline loops: CDR1 MDHEN, CDR2 SYDVKM. The chain's CDR3 is CASSFQGAKNYGYTF. The DNA for the CDR3 is TGTGCCAGCAGTTTTCAAGGGGCGAAAAACTATGGCTACACCTTC.

The chain's CDR3 is CASSLYSGNTEAFF. For the CDR3, the DNA is TGTGCCAGCAGCTTGTACTCAGGGAACACTGAAGCTTTCTTT. The rearrangement uses TRBV5-6 and TRBJ1-1; D is uncertain. CDR3 size: 14 residues. V was clipped by 1 base and J by 1 base, with 8 bases between them. Germline V CDR1 and CDR2: SGHDT, YYEEEE.